This record looks at one T cell receptor beta chain sequence and its context. TCRdb passed the 5' RACE reads through MiXCR, listing each CDR3 protein once. The sample consists of 97,000 or so distinct CDR3 sequences, approximately 10% of them appearing once. V shed 5 bases and J shed 0 bases, with 8 bases lying between them. The CDR3 loop spans 14 amino acids. Germline values: CDR1 DFQATT, CDR2 SNEGSKA (reference sequence). This sample was included in a study of early T cells in non-severe SARS-CoV-2 infection. Study background: Bulk RNA taken from unsorted whole blood was sequenced, leaving chains unpaired.

The sample in question was whole blood, obtained at baseline. The sequence derives from an adult who was a healthcare worker with PCR-confirmed SARS-CoV-2 infection or an uninfected control (not recorded which). The gene calls are TRBV20-1 and TRBJ2-6; the D gene is possibly TRBD2 (5 bases). Written as DNA, the CDR3 is TGCAGTGCTCTGGACTCCTCTGGGGCCAACGTCCTGACTTTC. Its translation: CSALDSSGANVLTF.